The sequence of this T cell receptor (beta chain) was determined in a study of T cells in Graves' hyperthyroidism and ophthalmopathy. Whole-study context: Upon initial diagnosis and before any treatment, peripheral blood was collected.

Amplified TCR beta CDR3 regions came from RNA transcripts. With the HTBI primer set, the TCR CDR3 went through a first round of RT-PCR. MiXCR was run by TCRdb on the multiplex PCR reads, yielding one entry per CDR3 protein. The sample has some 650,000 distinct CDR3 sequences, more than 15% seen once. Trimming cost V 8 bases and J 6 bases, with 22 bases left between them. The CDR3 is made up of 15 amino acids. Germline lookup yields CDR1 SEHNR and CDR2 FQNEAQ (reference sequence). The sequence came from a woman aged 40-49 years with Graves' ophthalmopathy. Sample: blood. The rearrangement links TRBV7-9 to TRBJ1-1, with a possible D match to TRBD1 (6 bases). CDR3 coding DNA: TGTGCCAGCCCCTCCGAGGGGGTGAATCCTGCTGAAGCTTTCTTT. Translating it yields CASPSEGVNPAEAFF.